The table lists the clone carrying this TCR beta chain with a count of one. Antigen unknown. These data belong to a study of glioma-infiltrating T cells. The study, taken as a whole, reports: Non-neoplastic patients had below-expected tissue-blood divergence, while all gliomas exceeded expectation. Only very few CDR3 sequences appeared in both tissue and blood.

Using RNA template, CDR3s of TCR alpha and beta were amplified with iRepertoire arm-PCR. Input was roughly 100-450 ng of tissue mRNA or PBMC total RNA. TCRdb passed the multiplex PCR reads through MiXCR, listing each CDR3 protein once. Here the sample spans about 140,000 distinct CDR3 sequences, around 42% being singletons. Sequenced material: glioma tissue, nonneoplastic brain tissue, or PBMCs (not recorded which). This clonotype originated in a human donor with low-grade glioma or glioblastoma, undergoing nonglioma brain surgery, or in good health (not recorded which).

CDR3 sequence (DNA): TGCAGCGTGGGACAGGGGGCAGGCACTGAAGCTTTCTTT. This sequence encodes CSVGQGAGTEAFF. The J gene is TRBJ1-1, the V gene TRBV29-1; 12 nucleotides align to TRBD1. The CDR3 spans 13 residues. Germline assignment: CDR1 SQVTM and CDR2 ANQGSEA. Trimming took 6 bases from V and 4 from J; bases not matched to a gene: 3.